This T cell receptor (beta chain) was profiled in a study of T cells in Graves' hyperthyroidism and ophthalmopathy. There are many counts of this clonotype. Its antigen is currently unknown. The investigators amplified TCR beta CDR3 regions from RNA transcripts. Primed by the HTBI set, a first-round RT-PCR was run on the TCR CDR3. TCRdb called the multiplex PCR reads again in MiXCR, with one record for every CDR3 protein. Of roughly 240,000 distinct CDR3 sequences listed, about 24% were seen once; the top ten hold around 40%. CDR3 length: 16 amino acids. The V gene lost 3 bases and the J gene lost 0 bases, with 15 bases spanning the gap. Looked up from germline, CDR1 is MNHEY and CDR2 is SMNVEV (reference sequence). Exclusion criteria comprised uncontrolled infection, other autoimmune disease, pregnancy or lactation. Study-level points and caveats: Ophthalmopathy was model-predicted a median approximately six months pre-onset. Blood also held most thyroid clonotypes expanded beyond 0.001.

This sequence joins TRBV27 and TRBJ2-7, with D unclear. Sequencing used blood. The receptor comes from a woman in her 40s with Graves' ophthalmopathy. CDR3 loop: CASSFYGPTSSYEQYF. The CDR3 DNA follows: TGTGCCAGCAGTTTCTATGGGCCTACGAGCTCCTACGAGCAGTACTTC.